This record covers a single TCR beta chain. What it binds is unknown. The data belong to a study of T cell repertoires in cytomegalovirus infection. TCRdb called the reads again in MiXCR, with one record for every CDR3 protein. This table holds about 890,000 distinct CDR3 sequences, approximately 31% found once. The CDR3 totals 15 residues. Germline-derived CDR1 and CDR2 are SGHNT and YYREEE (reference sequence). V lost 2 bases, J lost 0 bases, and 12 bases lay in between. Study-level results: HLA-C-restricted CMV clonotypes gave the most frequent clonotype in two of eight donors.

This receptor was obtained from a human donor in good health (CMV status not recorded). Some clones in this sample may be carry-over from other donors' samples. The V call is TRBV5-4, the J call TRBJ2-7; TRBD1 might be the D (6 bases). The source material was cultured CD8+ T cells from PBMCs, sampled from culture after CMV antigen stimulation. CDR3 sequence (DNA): TGTGCCAGCAGCTTAATCCAGGGGCTCTCCTACGAGCAGTACTTC. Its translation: CASSLIQGLSYEQYF.